The next 18 T cell receptor beta chains were all read from a single sample in a study of technical replicates of blood from four donors. The assay was immunoSEQ multiplex PCR, and TCRdb's table has in-frame clones only and misses some. The table has more than 90,000 clones, around 96% seen once. Specimen: T cells isolated from PBMCs. The receptors shown here come from a human donor in good health.

This chain joins TRBV27 and TRBJ2-7; D is undetermined. This CDR3 region has 12 residues. Germline loops: CDR1 MNHEY, CDR2 SMNVEV (reference sequence). V gave up 10 bases and J gave up 4 bases, with 14 bases separating them. This chain's CDR3 is CATGKWMYEQYF. Here the CDR3 DNA reads TGTGCCACAGGCAAGTGGATGTACGAGCAGTACTTC.

This chain links TRBV19 with TRBJ2-1; D uncertain. CDR3 length equals 13 residues. The germline V and J ends were trimmed by 8 bases and 9 bases, with 17 bases remaining between them. CDR1 LNHDA and CDR2 SQIVND come from the germline V gene (reference sequence). CDR3 bases: TGTGCCAGTCAACTCGTCAGCGACGGTGAGCAGTTCTTC. Translating it yields CASQLVSDGEQFF.

The CDR3 DNA is TGTGCCAGCAGGCCAGGTGGGAGTAGCAATCAGCCCCAGCATTTT. It encodes CASRPGGSSNQPQHF. The V call is TRBV28, the J call TRBJ1-5, with no clear D. The CDR3 is made up of 15 amino acids. CDR1 MDHEN and CDR2 SYDVKM come from the germline V gene. The V end lost 6 bases, the J end lost 0 bases, and 12 bases lay between the germline ends.

V and J are TRBV6-6 and TRBJ1-4; 7 positions agree with TRBD1. With V trimmed by 8 bases and J by 2 bases, 11 bases remained unmatched. The CDR3 is 16 residues long. Germline V gene lookup returns CDR1 MNHNY and CDR2 SVGAGI (reference sequence). This chain's CDR3 is CASGRLTGETNEKLFF. DNA for the CDR3: TGTGCCAGCGGACGCCTCACAGGGGAGACTAATGAAAAACTGTTTTTT.

In its sample, this clone was seen a few times. The CDR3 here is CASREAGTNQPQHF. Here the CDR3 DNA reads TGTGCCAGCAGGGAGGCCGGAACCAATCAGCCCCAGCATTTT. The chain links TRBV2 to TRBJ1-5; no firm D call. The CDR3 is 14 residues long. Trimming cost V 6 bases and J 3 bases, with 12 bases left between them. Germline-derived CDR1 and CDR2 are SNHLY and FYNNEI.

In DNA form, the CDR3 reads TGTGCCAGCAGCTTCGGCGGACATACTAACGAGCAGTACTTC. The encoded protein is CASSFGGHTNEQYF. The chain joins TRBV7-2 to TRBJ2-7, with a weak D call TRBD1 (5 bases). This CDR3 comprises 14 residues. V was pared by 3 bases and J by 5 bases, with 14 bases between. CDR1 is SGHTA, CDR2 FQGNSA, per germline.

With respect to this clone: One end of the junction fails to match germline, which may point to a read error. The chain carries TRBV19 and TRBJ2-4; 14 bases map to TRBD2. The CDR3 spans 15 residues. The germline gives CDR1 LNHDA, CDR2 SQIVND (reference sequence). In DNA form, the CDR3 reads TGTGCCAGTAGCCATGAGCCGGTGACTAGCGGGGGGGCTGACTTC. Residues: CASSHEPVTSGGADF.

The CDR3 loop reads CASSSGGGEASGYTF. The CDR3 DNA reads as TGTGCCAGCAGCTCCGGAGGGGGGGAAGCGAGTGGCTACACCTTC. V gene TRBV5-4 combines with J gene TRBJ1-2; perhaps TRBD1 as D (6 bases). The CDR3 has 15 residues. V lost 3 bases to trimming and J lost 7 bases, with 19 bases between them. The germline gives CDR1 SGHNT, CDR2 YYREEE (reference sequence).

In regard to this clone: The limits of the CDR3 on the DNA are not certain, so only TCRdb's listed CDR3 is given. The chain employs TRBV5-8 and TRBJ2-7; TRBD1 is the table's D call and was not checked against the DNA. The CDR3 length equals 14 residues, ends included. Germline V CDR1 and CDR2: SGHTS, YDEGEE. This CDR3 is CASSFFGSSYEQYF.

The chain is built from TRBV7-9 and TRBJ1-4; TRBD1 matches at 7 bases. With 5 bases clipped from V and 14 bases from J, the junction kept 14 bases outside the gene matches. The CDR3 is made up of 14 amino acids. CDR1 and CDR2 (germline): SEHNR, FQNEAQ (reference sequence). The CDR3 region has the DNA TGTGCCAGCAGCCCCGATTTGACAGGGTCATGGCTGTTTTTT. It encodes CASSPDLTGSWLFF.

The V and J genes are TRBV6-4 and TRBJ2-7; 9 bases are shared with TRBD1. Germline assignment: CDR1 MRHNA and CDR2 SNTAGT. This CDR3 is 14 amino acids long. Trimming at V came to 4 bases and at J to 6 bases, leaving 7 bases not matched to a gene. CDR3 protein: CASSVSTGGSEQYF. The CDR3 coding sequence is TGTGCCAGCAGTGTTTCGACAGGGGGGAGCGAGCAGTACTTC.

The chain couples TRBV9 to TRBJ2-2; D is perhaps TRBD2 (6 bases). Germline V lookup: CDR1 SGDLS, CDR2 YYNGEE. The CDR3 has 16 residues. V lost 3 bases to trimming and J lost 3 bases, with 15 bases between them. CDR3 residues: CASSATRFPHTGELFF. The CDR3 DNA reads as TGTGCCAGCAGCGCGACTAGGTTTCCCCACACCGGGGAGCTGTTTTTT. The full variable domain, rest sourced from reference TRBV9 and TRBJ2-2, is DSGVTQTPKHLITATGQRVTLRCSPRSGDLSVYWYQQSLDQGLQFLIQYYNGEERAKGNILERFSAQQFPDLHSELNLSSLELGDSALYFCASSATRFPHTGELFFGEGSRLTVL.

The chain is built from TRBV5-1 and TRBJ2-3, with 8 bases identical to TRBD1. This CDR3 comprises 17 residues. Germline V CDR1 and CDR2: SGHRS, YFSETQ. After removal of 7 bases from V and 2 bases from J, the junction contained 15 bases not matched to a gene. CDR3 coding DNA: TGCGCCAGCGGCCTCGCGTCGACAGGGGAGTTCACAGATACGCAGTATTTT. The encoded protein is CASGLASTGEFTDTQYF.

This CDR3 is CASRSGDRNNYEQYF. DNA for the CDR3: TGTGCCAGCAGGAGTGGGGACAGGAACAACTACGAGCAGTACTTC. The chain recombines TRBV6-1 with TRBJ2-7, with 8 positions matching TRBD1. Germline CDR1 is MNHNS and CDR2 is SASEGT. There are 15 residues in the CDR3. The V segment lost 6 bases and the J segment 3 bases; nucleotides outside the gene matches: 10.

This clone has only one observation. The V gene is TRBV10-3, the J gene TRBJ1-1, with 8 bases identical to TRBD1. CDR1 is ENHRY and CDR2 is SYGVKD in the germline V gene. With V trimmed by 6 bases and J by 1 base, 1 base remained unmatched. This CDR3 region has 13 residues. The CDR3 DNA sequence: TGTGCCATCAGCGGACAGGGGAACACTGAAGCTTTCTTT. This codes for CAISGQGNTEAFF.

J is TRBJ2-2 and V is TRBV10-3, with 7 bases aligning to TRBD1. The CDR3 runs to 16 residues. CDR1 and CDR2 from the germline V gene are ENHRY and SYGVKD. V was pared by 6 bases and J by 7 bases, with 14 bases of the junction left unmatched. The CDR3 bases are TGTGCCATCAGCCAAGACAGGGCGAAGGTGGACGGGGAGCTGTTTTTT. It is translated as CAISQDRAKVDGELFF.

The V gene is TRBV11-2, the J gene TRBJ2-3, with TRBD2 matching 11 bases. The CDR3 has 18 amino acids. Germline loops: CDR1 SGHAT, CDR2 FQNNGV. V lost 0 bases, J lost 2 bases, and 7 bases stayed unmatched. The CDR3 DNA reads as TGTGCCAGCAGCTTAGATGTCCTAGCGGGAGGATTCACAGATACGCAGTATTTT. Amino acid sequence: CASSLDVLAGGFTDTQYF. Variable domain in full (rest from reference TRBV11-2 and TRBJ2-3): EAGVAQSPRYKIIEKRQSVAFWCNPISGHATLYWYQQILGQGPKLLIQFQNNGVVDDSQLPKDRFSAERLKGVDSTLKIQPAKLEDSAVYLCASSLDVLAGGFTDTQYFGPGTRLTVL.

J is TRBJ2-7 and V is TRBV5-1; 10 nucleotides agree with TRBD1. V lost 0 bases to trimming and J lost 4 bases; unmatched junction nucleotides: 7. Germline loops: CDR1 SGHRS, CDR2 YFSETQ. CDR3 length: 16 residues. CDR3 in DNA: TGCGCCAGCAGCTTGGTGGGGACAGGGGTTCGATACGAGCAGTACTTC. This sequence encodes CASSLVGTGVRYEQYF.